What follows are 4 T cell receptor beta chains derived from one specimen sequenced in a study of blood T cell repertoires in COVID-19. Profiling relied on immunoSEQ multiplex PCR, and the TCRdb table lists in-frame clones only, not all of them. The sample carries about 160,000 clones, less than 85% recorded once. Material for sequencing was PBMCs or T cells enriched from blood (not recorded which). The receptors here all came from a man aged 60 to 69 who had recovered from COVID-19.

The rearrangement joins TRBV19 to TRBJ1-3; D is unresolved. The CDR3 runs 14 residues. The germline gives CDR1 LNHDA, CDR2 SQIVND (reference sequence). Trimming took 7 bases from V and 2 from J, leaving 12 bases between them. CDR3 in DNA: TGTGCCAGTATTGCGGGGTTCGCTGGAAACACCATATATTTT. Translated, it gives CASIAGFAGNTIYF.

V usage is TRBV28 and J usage is TRBJ1-4; weak D call: TRBD1 (5 bases). The CDR3 sequence is 15 residues long. V gave up 3 bases and J gave up 0 bases, with 8 bases separating them. Germline loops: CDR1 MDHEN, CDR2 SYDVKM. The CDR3 here is CASSLTEATNEKLFF. In DNA, the CDR3 is TGTGCCAGCAGTTTGACAGAGGCAACTAATGAAAAACTGTTTTTT.

The chain recombines TRBV25-1 with TRBJ1-1; possibly TRBD1 for D (5 bases). This CDR3 is built from 14 residues. V was clipped by 6 bases and J by 4 bases, with 15 bases between them. Germline assignment: CDR1 MGHDK and CDR2 SYGVNS. The CDR3 nucleotides read TGTGCCAGCAGATCTGCAGGAGGGGTCACTGAAGCTTTCTTT. Protein: CASRSAGGVTEAFF.

The chain has TRBV19 and TRBJ1-2; 12 nucleotides match TRBD1. With V trimmed by 4 bases and J by 4 bases, 7 bases remained unmatched. The CDR3 length is 16 residues. The germline V gene has CDR1 LNHDA and CDR2 SQIVND (reference sequence). CDR3 nucleotide sequence: TGTGCCAGTAGTACCCCCGGGACAGGGGGCCTCTATGGCTACACCTTC. Residues: CASSTPGTGGLYGYTF.